This T cell receptor (beta chain) originates from a study of blood T cell repertoires in COVID-19. The V end was cut by 7 bases, the J end by 8 bases, with 11 bases between. The CDR3 sequence is 11 residues long. The germline gives CDR1 MNHNY, CDR2 SVGAGI (reference sequence). As originally analysed: Estimation of nucleated cell counts relied on the amplification of reference gene primers. The protocol was immunoSEQ multiplex PCR, while the TCRdb copy is restricted to in-frame clones and leaves out a portion. Clone size and V and J calls were adopted from that table, with D and trimming inferred from the DNA. The sample yields about 130,000 clones, roughly 80% seen once.

The receptor's source is a woman of 80 years or more with acute or convalescent COVID-19. Sample: peripheral blood. The chain is built from TRBV6-6 and TRBJ1-1; D may be TRBD1 (6 bases). As DNA, the CDR3 is TGTGCCAGCACCCCCGGGACAGAAGCTTTCTTT. Translated: CASTPGTEAFF.